This entry lists 14 T cell receptor beta chains sequenced from one sample in a study of blood T cell repertoires in COVID-19. Generated by immunoSEQ multiplex PCR, the TCRdb table keeps only in-frame clones and is missing some. Of 250,000 to 350,000 clones listed, about 90% are singletons. The sample taken for sequencing was peripheral blood. These receptors originate from a woman aged 25 to 39 with COVID-19, enrolled during active disease.

The rearrangement uses TRBV9 and TRBJ2-7; 16 positions match TRBD2. The CDR3 is 16 amino acids. V lost 2 bases, J lost 3 bases, and 2 bases stayed unmatched. Germline V gives CDR1 SGDLS, CDR2 YYNGEE. The CDR3 sequence: CASSVGTSGRDYEQYF. CDR3 DNA: TGTGCCAGCAGCGTTGGGACTAGCGGGAGGGACTACGAGCAGTACTTC.

The rearrangement links TRBV27 to TRBJ1-6, with a possible D match to TRBD1 (5 bases). There are 15 residues in the CDR3. Germline assignment: CDR1 MNHEY and CDR2 SMNVEV (reference sequence). With 5 bases removed from V and 10 bases from J, the gap between germline ends came to 18 bases. This CDR3 is CASSPPSGGGSPLHF. The CDR3, as DNA: TGTGCCAGCAGTCCACCCTCGGGGGGAGGCTCACCCCTCCACTTT.

This clone has only a few counts. V gene TRBV27 combines with J gene TRBJ2-7; TRBD2 agrees at 7 bases. The germline V gene encodes CDR1 MNHEY and CDR2 SMNVEV (reference sequence). This CDR3 comprises 16 residues. The J segment lost 0 bases and the V segment lost 8 bases, leaving 13 bases of the junction unmatched. CDR3 sequence (DNA): TGTGCCAGCCTTCTTCCCCTAGCGGACCTCTCCTACGAGCAGTACTTC. Protein product: CASLLPLADLSYEQYF.

The V gene is TRBV5-5, the J gene TRBJ1-6; no firm D call. CDR3 length: 13 residues. The germline gives CDR1 SGHKS, CDR2 YYEKEE (reference sequence). V lost 4 bases and J lost 8, with 10 bases in between. The chain's CDR3 is CASSPVPDSPLHF. The DNA of the CDR3 is TGTGCCAGCAGCCCCGTCCCGGATTCACCCCTCCACTTT.

CDR3 region: CATSYRGGEQYF. The CDR3, as DNA: TGTGCCACCAGTTACAGGGGTGGGGAGCAGTACTTC. V and J are TRBV24-1 and TRBJ2-7, with TRBD1 matching 7 bases. The CDR3 contains 12 residues. V dropped 6 bases and J dropped 7; count of bases not matched to a gene: 5. Germline V gives CDR1 KGHDR, CDR2 SFDVKD.

The chain joins TRBV27 to TRBJ2-7; D may be TRBD2 (5 bases). Per the germline V gene, CDR1 is MNHEY and CDR2 is SMNVEV (reference sequence). V lost 3 bases, J lost 4 bases, and 10 bases lay in between. The CDR3 sequence is 13 residues long. The chain's CDR3 is CASSLRVGYEQYF. DNA of the CDR3: TGTGCCAGCAGTTTGAGGGTAGGGTACGAGCAGTACTTC.

The rearrangement uses TRBV3-1 (or the pseudogene TRBV3-2) and TRBJ2-4, with 7 bases identical to TRBD1. Germline V gives CDR1 LGHDT, CDR2 YNNKEL (reference sequence). This CDR3 comprises 16 residues. The J segment lost 3 bases and the V segment lost 7 bases, leaving 12 bases of the junction unmatched. The CDR3 nucleotides are TGTGCCAGCACCCACCAAGGGGGCGCAGGCAAAAACATTCAGTACTTC. Encoded protein: CASTHQGGAGKNIQYF.

The V gene is TRBV3-1 (or the pseudogene TRBV3-2), the J gene TRBJ2-1, with TRBD2 as a possible D gene (6 bases). V lost 4 bases and J 9 bases, leaving 16 bases between the germline ends. Looked up from germline, CDR1 is LGHDT and CDR2 is YNNKEL (reference sequence). This CDR3 is 14 amino acids long. The CDR3 spells CASSPGLPGGEQFF. The CDR3 region has the DNA TGTGCCAGCAGCCCGGGACTCCCCGGGGGTGAGCAGTTCTTC.

This clone was seen a handful of times. The chain has TRBV2 and TRBJ2-2, with TRBD2 matching 8 bases. V trimming: 5 bases; J trimming: 1 base; junction bases outside the gene matches: 3. In germline, CDR1 is SNHLY, CDR2 FYNNEI. The CDR3 is 15 amino acids. The CDR3: CASSRLAGNTGELFF. The CDR3 DNA is TGTGCCAGCAGTCGGCTAGCGGGGAACACCGGGGAGCTGTTTTTT.

This chain joins TRBV7-9 and TRBJ1-4; D gene unclear. From germline, CDR1 is SEHNR and CDR2 FQNEAQ (reference sequence). This CDR3 region has 15 residues. The germline V and J ends were trimmed by 5 bases and 8 bases, with 18 bases remaining between them. The CDR3 DNA sequence: TGTGCCAGCAGCCTCCAGCCTATGCGCGGCGAAAAACTGTTTTTT. Translated, it gives CASSLQPMRGEKLFF.

This chain joins TRBV5-6 and TRBJ1-6, with no clear D. This CDR3 has 14 residues. V lost 0 bases, J lost 8 bases, and 9 bases lay in between. Germline V gene lookup returns CDR1 SGHDT and CDR2 YYEEEE. CDR3 residues: CASSLASPYSPLHF. The CDR3 bases are TGTGCCAGCAGCTTGGCCAGTCCCTATTCACCCCTCCACTTT.

The V call is TRBV15, the J call TRBJ2-7; perhaps TRBD1 as D (6 bases). V lost 4 bases and J 3 bases, leaving 10 bases between the germline ends. Germline loops: CDR1 LNHNV, CDR2 YYDKDF (reference sequence). This CDR3 has 13 amino acids. The CDR3 sequence: CATSKTGSYEQYF. The CDR3 nucleotides read TGTGCCACCAGCAAAACAGGGAGCTACGAGCAGTACTTC.

This clone appeared a few times. The chain carries TRBV6-2 or TRBV6-3 and TRBJ2-1; D might be TRBD2 (5 bases). Germline V gene lookup returns CDR1 MNHEY and CDR2 SVGEGT. The CDR3 runs 12 residues. V was clipped by 5 bases and J by 11 bases, with 13 bases between them. The CDR3 DNA reads TGTGCCAGCAGTGGTCTTAGCGTGAAGCAGTTCTTC. Translation gives CASSGLSVKQFF.

The CDR3 DNA sequence: TGTGCCAGCAGTCGGACAGGGCGGTTGGATCAGCCCCAGCATTTT. It codes for CASSRTGRLDQPQHF. The genes are TRBV2 and TRBJ1-5; 8 bases agree with TRBD1. The CDR3 runs to 15 residues. Per the germline V gene, CDR1 is SNHLY and CDR2 is FYNNEI. V gave up 5 bases and J gave up 5 bases; unmatched junction bases: 8.